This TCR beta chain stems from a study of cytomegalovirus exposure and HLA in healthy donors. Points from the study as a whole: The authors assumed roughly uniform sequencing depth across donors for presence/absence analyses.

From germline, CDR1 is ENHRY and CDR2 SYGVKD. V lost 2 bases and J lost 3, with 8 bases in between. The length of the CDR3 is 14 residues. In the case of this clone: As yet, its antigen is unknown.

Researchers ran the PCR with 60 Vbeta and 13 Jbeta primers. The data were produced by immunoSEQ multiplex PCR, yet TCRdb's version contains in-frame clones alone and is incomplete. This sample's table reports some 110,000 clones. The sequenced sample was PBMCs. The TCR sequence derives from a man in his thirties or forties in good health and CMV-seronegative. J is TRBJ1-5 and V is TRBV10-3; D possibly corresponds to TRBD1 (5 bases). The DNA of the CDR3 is TGTGCCATCAGTGAGGCGGGGGTCAATCAGCCCCAGCATTTT. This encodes CAISEAGVNQPQHF.